This T cell receptor beta chain was documented in a study of spatial heterogeneity in lung cancer. Study in general: The donors were more than 70 patients with non-small cell lung cancer that was early-stage and untreated. When follow-up PBMC samples existed, they were sequenced (at a median of roughly 25 months after resection). The average count in raw reads for each unique TCR and UMI combination exceeded 9.5 appearances.

The CDR3 has 15 amino acids. The V gene end was trimmed by 1 base and the J gene end by 6 bases; junction bases not matched to a gene: 8. Per germline, CDR1 DFQATT and CDR2 SNEGSKA (reference sequence). As for time point: blood at routine non-recurrence follow-up after resection. Tumor, nontumor lung or frozen PBMC supplied whole RNA that was sequenced unsorted. In TCRdb, the 5' RACE reads were re-called with MiXCR into one record per CDR3 protein. Of 43,000 or so distinct CDR3 sequences in the sample, approximately 10% were seen once. The source of this sequence is a male donor with early-stage non-small cell lung cancer. This chain connects TRBV20-1 to TRBJ2-7; TRBD1 matches 11 bases. The source material was PBMCs, sampled at follow-up. The CDR3 region is CSARASGTGGPEQYF. The CDR3 region has the DNA TGCAGTGCTAGAGCCTCCGGGACAGGGGGACCCGAGCAGTACTTC.